These 32 T cell receptor beta chains originate from one sample sequenced in a study of blood T cell repertoires in COVID-19. Clones were read by immunoSEQ multiplex PCR, and TCRdb kept only the in-frame ones, dropping some. The sample comprises about 130,000 clones, about four fifths of which are singletons, and 15% to 20% rests with the top ten. The sequencing sample was made of peripheral blood. These receptors all come from a man aged 25-45 years with COVID-19, enrolled during active disease.

The chain uses TRBV19 and TRBJ2-2, with TRBD2 matching 8 bases. The V gene end was trimmed by 2 bases and the J gene end by 5 bases; junction bases not matched to a gene: 1. There are 14 residues in the CDR3. CDR1 and CDR2 (germline): LNHDA, SQIVND (reference sequence). CDR3 residues: CASSISGRTGELFF. DNA for the CDR3: TGTGCCAGTAGTATAAGCGGGAGAACCGGGGAGCTGTTTTTT.

V is TRBV3-1 (or the pseudogene TRBV3-2) and J is TRBJ1-6, with D hard to call. The V and J ends lost 0 bases and 7 bases respectively, with 25 bases between them. The germline V gene encodes CDR1 LGHDT and CDR2 YNNKEL (reference sequence). The CDR3 loop spans 20 amino acids. CDR3 loop: CASSQDRRVLLGKKNSPLHF. The CDR3 bases are TGTGCCAGCAGCCAAGATCGGCGGGTCCTGTTGGGGAAAAAAAATTCACCCCTCCACTTT.

This rearrangement joins TRBV5-1 to TRBJ1-4; D is unresolved. Germline V gene sequence: CDR1 SGHRS, CDR2 YFSETQ. With 8 bases removed from V and 7 bases from J, the gap between germline ends came to 18 bases. This CDR3 region has 14 residues. CDR3: CASKRGVQVEKLFF. The CDR3 DNA reads as TGCGCCAGTAAGCGGGGAGTGCAGGTTGAAAAACTGTTTTTT.

V gene TRBV11-3 combines with J gene TRBJ2-2; TRBD2 agrees at 8 bases. Looked up from germline, CDR1 is SGHNT and CDR2 is YENEEA. J lost 2 bases, V lost 5 bases, and 16 bases had no gene match. The CDR3 consists of 19 residues. The CDR3 loop reads CASSPWGGIAGLNTGELFF. The CDR3 nucleotides are TGTGCCAGCAGCCCTTGGGGGGGGATAGCGGGGCTCAACACCGGGGAGCTGTTTTTT.

The V and J genes are TRBV7-9 and TRBJ2-1; TRBD2 matches at 12 bases. J was trimmed by 9 bases and V by 3 bases; bases with no gene match: 3. The CDR3 is 14 amino acids. The germline V gene has CDR1 SEHNR and CDR2 FQNEAQ (reference sequence). The CDR3 DNA sequence: TGTGCCAGCAGCTTGGAACTAGCGGGAGGTGAGCAGTTCTTC. Amino acids: CASSLELAGGEQFF.

The chain recombines TRBV12-3 or TRBV12-4 with TRBJ2-7; weak D call: TRBD1 (5 bases). V gave up 5 bases and J gave up 4 bases, with 9 bases separating them. This CDR3 region has 12 residues. The CDR3 sequence is CASSASGYEQYF. CDR3 DNA: TGTGCCAGCAGTGCTTCAGGGTACGAGCAGTACTTC.

The V gene is TRBV28, the J gene TRBJ2-5, with D possibly TRBD2 on 6 matching bases. V was shortened by 6 bases and J by 6 bases, with 23 bases between the two germline ends. This CDR3 is built from 16 residues. Germline values: CDR1 MDHEN, CDR2 SYDVKM. The CDR3 DNA reads as TGTGCCAGCAGGCCCGAGGGCGTACTAGCTGAGCAGACCCAGTACTTC. Translation gives CASRPEGVLAEQTQYF.

This chain links TRBV27 with TRBJ2-7, with 12 bases matching TRBD1. Germline CDR1 reads MNHEY; CDR2 reads SMNVEV (reference sequence). The CDR3 contains 16 residues. J was trimmed by 6 bases and V by 7 bases; bases with no gene match: 13. The CDR3 DNA sequence: TGTGCCAGCAAAAAAGGGAGGGGACAGGGGGCTATCGAGCAGTACTTC. This translates into CASKKGRGQGAIEQYF.

The chain employs TRBV9 and TRBJ2-1; TRBD1 agrees at 7 bases. The CDR3 consists of 15 residues. The V and J ends lost 3 bases and 5 bases, in that order; junction bases with no gene match: 8. Germline V gene lookup returns CDR1 SGDLS and CDR2 YYNGEE. This chain's CDR3 is CASSAYLQGHNEQFF. Here the CDR3 DNA reads TGTGCCAGCAGCGCGTATTTACAGGGGCACAATGAGCAGTTCTTC.

The chain joins TRBV4-1 to TRBJ1-5; a possible D gene is TRBD1 (5 bases). Germline V CDR1 and CDR2: MGHRA, YSYEKL. With 6 bases removed from V and 1 base from J, the gap between germline ends came to 13 bases. The CDR3 sequence is 15 residues long. In nucleotides, the CDR3 is TGCGCCAGCAGAGAGCGGGGGGGAAGCAATCAGCCCCAGCATTTT. Encoded protein: CASRERGGSNQPQHF.

The V and J genes are TRBV27 and TRBJ1-5, with D uncertain. The CDR3 has 15 amino acids. V lost 4 bases, J lost 0 bases, and 10 bases lay in between. Germline-derived CDR1 and CDR2 are MNHEY and SMNVEV (reference sequence). The CDR3 protein is CASSSLSYSNQPQHF. The CDR3, as DNA: TGTGCCAGCAGTTCCCTGAGTTATAGCAATCAGCCCCAGCATTTT.

This clone was picked up a small number of times. In DNA form, the CDR3 reads TGTGCCAGCAGCAACCATCCAGGGGGAAACACTGAAGCTTTCTTT. This codes for CASSNHPGGNTEAFF. V and J are TRBV9 and TRBJ1-1; TRBD1 aligns across 7 bases. Germline values: CDR1 SGDLS, CDR2 YYNGEE. The CDR3 has 15 amino acids. Germline trimming cut 4 bases from V and 2 bases from J; bases unmatched to any gene: 8.

The rearrangement uses TRBV4-1 and TRBJ2-7, with 9 bases matching TRBD1. Germline lookup yields CDR1 MGHRA and CDR2 YSYEKL. After removal of 0 bases from V and 9 bases from J, the junction contained 3 bases not matched to a gene. The length of the CDR3 is 13 residues. This CDR3 is CASSQDLDRGQYF. DNA of the CDR3: TGCGCCAGCAGCCAAGATTTGGACAGGGGGCAGTACTTC.

The chain recombines TRBV7-9 with TRBJ2-1; 7 bases map to TRBD2. This CDR3 has 16 amino acids. V lost 1 base to trimming and J lost 5 bases; unmatched junction nucleotides: 8. Germline V lookup: CDR1 SEHNR, CDR2 FQNEAQ (reference sequence). Written as DNA, the CDR3 is TGTGCCAGCAGCTTAGAGAAGCGGGGACCTAACAATGAGCAGTTCTTC. This translates into CASSLEKRGPNNEQFF.

This clone was counted a single time. This sequence joins TRBV27 and TRBJ2-7; 11 nucleotides match TRBD2. Looked up from germline, CDR1 is MNHEY and CDR2 is SMNVEV (reference sequence). Trimming at V came to 8 bases and at J to 4 bases, leaving 4 bases not matched to a gene. This CDR3 has 13 amino acids. The CDR3 here is CASRGLADYEQYF. For the CDR3, the DNA is TGTGCCAGCCGGGGACTAGCGGATTACGAGCAGTACTTC.

The V and J genes are TRBV6-6 and TRBJ1-5; TRBD1 matches 9 bases. Germline CDR1 reads MNHNY; CDR2 reads SVGAGI (reference sequence). Unmatched junction bases numbered 9, after V lost 6 bases and J lost 6 bases. The CDR3 length is 15 residues. The CDR3 nucleotides read TGTGCCAGCAGGAGCGCCGGGACAGGGAGTCAGCCCCAGCATTTT. Translation: CASRSAGTGSQPQHF.

J is TRBJ1-2 and V is TRBV5-6; unclear D gene. CDR3 size: 12 residues. Germline V gene data show CDR1 as SGHDT and CDR2 as YYEEEE. Deletions cut 4 bases from V and 4 bases from J, with 8 bases between. CDR3 bases: TGTGCCAGCAGCAGAGAAGCCTATGGCTACACCTTC. It is translated as CASSREAYGYTF.

This clone occurred a few times. V and J are TRBV28 and TRBJ1-6, with a weak D call TRBD1 (5 bases). This CDR3 spans 14 amino acids. V was shortened by 6 bases and J by 4 bases, with 10 bases between the two germline ends. Looked up from germline, CDR1 is MDHEN and CDR2 is SYDVKM. The CDR3 loop is CASSTGQYNSPLHF. DNA for the CDR3: TGTGCCAGCAGCACAGGCCAGTATAATTCACCCCTCCACTTT.

The chain links TRBV27 to TRBJ2-2; 7 nucleotides line up with TRBD2. Germline V gene sequence: CDR1 MNHEY, CDR2 SMNVEV (reference sequence). The CDR3 loop spans 15 amino acids. V shed 6 bases, J shed 4 bases, and the junction held 8 bases outside the gene matches. DNA for the CDR3: TGTGCCAGCAGCCGACGGACTAGAGGCACCGGGGAGCTGTTTTTT. Its translation is CASSRRTRGTGELFF.

This rearrangement joins TRBV30 to TRBJ1-2, with 10 nucleotides matching TRBD1. Germline CDR1 and CDR2: GTSNPN and SVGIG (reference sequence). V was pared by 5 bases and J by 8 bases, with 5 bases of the junction left unmatched. The length of the CDR3 is 12 residues. The CDR3 DNA follows: TGTGCCTGGGACAGGGGGCTGGGGGGCTACACCTTC. Translated: CAWDRGLGGYTF. Full variable domain (rest looked up from reference TRBV30 and TRBJ1-2): SQTIHQWPATLVQPVGSPLSLECTVEGTSNPNLYWYRQAAGRGLQLLFYSVGIGQISSEVPQNLSASRPQDRQFILSSKKLLLSDSGFYLCAWDRGLGGYTFGSGTRLTVV.

This chain joins TRBV19 and TRBJ2-1, with a weak D call TRBD2 (5 bases). Germline CDR1 LNHDA, CDR2 SQIVND (reference sequence). CDR3 length equals 15 residues. With 3 bases removed from V and 3 bases from J, the gap between germline ends came to 12 bases. CDR3 in DNA: TGTGCCAGTAGTATCGGCCGGGGTCTCTACAATGAGCAGTTCTTC. Amino acid sequence: CASSIGRGLYNEQFF.

The count of this clone is one. This sequence joins TRBV7-2 and TRBJ2-1; 8 nucleotides line up with TRBD2. V gave up 1 base and J gave up 6 bases; unmatched junction bases: 5. The germline V gene has CDR1 SGHTA and CDR2 FQGNSA. The CDR3 consists of 15 residues. The CDR3, as DNA: TGTGCCAGCAGCTTAGTCCGGGGGGGGCCCAATGAGCAGTTCTTC. Protein sequence: CASSLVRGGPNEQFF.

This sequence joins TRBV3-1 (or the pseudogene TRBV3-2) and TRBJ2-6; TRBD2 aligns across 10 bases. Germline-derived CDR1 and CDR2 are LGHDT and YNNKEL (reference sequence). After removal of 2 bases from V and 1 base from J, the junction contained 17 bases not matched to a gene. The CDR3 extends over 22 amino acids. The CDR3 bases are TGTGCCAGCAGCCAACACTGGAGACTAGCGGGCGAGAGGGGTTCTGGGGCCAACGTCCTGACTTTC. This codes for CASSQHWRLAGERGSGANVLTF.

CDR3 in DNA: TGTGCCAGCAGCAAAGGACCCCGAGGTAGACCCCAGCATTTT. Translated, it gives CASSKGPRGRPQHF. The V call is TRBV21-1, the J call TRBJ1-5. TRBV21-1 is noted as a pseudogene. The CDR3 length is 14 residues.

This chain connects TRBV30 to TRBJ1-1, with 7 bases matching TRBD1. The CDR3 loop spans 20 amino acids. CDR1 and CDR2 from the germline V gene are GTSNPN and SVGIG (reference sequence). Losses at the gene ends were 2 bases for V and 3 bases for J; bases not matched to a gene: 24. The CDR3 reads CAWSPIKRYRGSHGDTEAFF. As DNA, the CDR3 is TGTGCCTGGAGTCCTATAAAGAGATACAGGGGATCTCATGGAGACACTGAAGCTTTCTTT.

This chain uses TRBV6-6 with TRBJ2-1; D is perhaps TRBD2 (5 bases). The germline V and J ends were trimmed by 9 bases and 6 bases, with 15 bases remaining between them. Germline lookup yields CDR1 MNHNY and CDR2 SVGAGI (reference sequence). This CDR3 comprises 13 residues. This chain's CDR3 is CASRGLIGNEQFF. DNA of the CDR3: TGTGCCAGTCGAGGGCTTATCGGCAATGAGCAGTTCTTC.

J is TRBJ1-5 and V is TRBV19, with D possibly TRBD1 on 5 matching bases. V lost 3 bases and J 7 bases, leaving 10 bases between the germline ends. Germline assignment: CDR1 LNHDA and CDR2 SQIVND (reference sequence). The CDR3 sequence is 13 residues long. As DNA, the CDR3 is TGTGCCAGTAGTATTGCAGGGAAACAGCCCCAGCATTTT. Its translation: CASSIAGKQPQHF.

J is TRBJ2-1 and V is TRBV27, with a weak D call TRBD1 (6 bases). Trimming took off 4 bases at V and 4 bases at J, with 23 bases between the two ends. The CDR3 extends over 18 amino acids. Germline V CDR1 and CDR2: MNHEY, SMNVEV (reference sequence). CDR3 nucleotide sequence: TGTGCCAGCAGTTCAACGCCCGACAGGCCCTCCTGGTACAATGAGCAGTTCTTC. This codes for CASSSTPDRPSWYNEQFF.

This sequence joins TRBV2 and TRBJ1-2; 8 bases map to TRBD1. From germline, CDR1 is SNHLY and CDR2 FYNNEI. J gave up 2 bases and V 2 bases, and 1 base lay outside the gene matches. CDR3 length: 14 residues. CDR3 sequence: CASSERTGNYGYTF. The CDR3 nucleotides read TGTGCCAGCAGTGAAAGGACAGGGAACTATGGCTACACCTTC. The variable domain in full, completed from reference TRBV2 and TRBJ1-2, reads EPEVTQTPSHQVTQMGQEVILRCVPISNHLYFYWYRQILGQKVEFLVSFYNNEISEKSEIFDDQFSVERPDGSNFTLKIRSTKLEDSAMYFCASSERTGNYGYTFGSGTRLTVV.

This chain uses TRBV29-1 with TRBJ2-7; 12 positions match TRBD1. Trimming removed 6 bases from V and 7 bases from J; junction bases left unmatched: 7. The germline CDR1 and CDR2 sequences are SQVTM and ANQGSEA. This CDR3 region has 13 residues. CDR3 sequence (DNA): TGCAGCGTGCCGGGACAGGGGGCTCTTGAGCAGTACTTC. Encoded protein: CSVPGQGALEQYF.

J is TRBJ1-4 and V is TRBV18; no clear D. Trimming shortened V by 5 bases and J by 0 bases, and 10 bases separated the two germline ends. Germline V gives CDR1 KGHSH, CDR2 LQKENI. The CDR3 has 15 amino acids. CDR3: CASSVSTATNEKLFF. CDR3 bases: TGTGCCAGCTCAGTGTCCACAGCAACTAATGAAAAACTGTTTTTT.

The V gene is TRBV27, the J gene TRBJ1-6, with TRBD1 matching over 8 bases. V gave up 6 bases and J gave up 6 bases; unmatched junction bases: 4. Germline CDR1 reads MNHEY; CDR2 reads SMNVEV (reference sequence). The CDR3 is 14 amino acids. The DNA for the CDR3 is TGTGCCAGCAGGTCAGGACAGGGTAATTCACCCCTCCACTTT. As protein: CASRSGQGNSPLHF.